This entry is about one T cell receptor beta chain. Antigen specificity is unknown. The data originate from a study of T cell responses to AZD1222 COVID-19 vaccine. Study summary: Some second doses came at about 4 weeks and others at about 12 weeks; these were pooled. General study points: The peak T cell response came first, and repertoires were sampled only after it. Seropositive at baseline were only a handful of AZD1222 recipients.

The table came from immunoSEQ multiplex PCR; TCRdb's copy has only in-frame clones and leaves some out. Here the sample spans about 97,000 clones, 85% to 90% being singletons. This CDR3 region has 15 residues. Germline V CDR1 and CDR2: LNHNV, YYDKDF (reference sequence). With V trimmed by 2 bases and J by 5 bases, 7 bases remained unmatched. The sequence derives from an adult in good health. V is TRBV15 and J is TRBJ2-5; the match to TRBD2 covers 8 bases. Here the sequenced sample was peripheral blood, taken on day 0 of AZD1222 vaccination. This CDR3 reads CATSRLAGGWETQYF. The CDR3 bases are TGTGCCACCAGCAGACTTGCGGGGGGTTGGGAGACCCAGTACTTC.